The 12 T cell receptor beta chains presented below share a single source sample, sequenced in a study of early T cells in non-severe SARS-CoV-2 infection. TCRdb recomputed calls from the 5' RACE reads with MiXCR, one row per CDR3 protein. The sample has approximately 31,000 distinct CDR3 sequences, around 7% seen once. The sample comprised whole blood. The receptors originated from an adult who was a healthcare worker with PCR-confirmed SARS-CoV-2 infection or an uninfected control (not recorded which).

In its sample, this clonotype was seen many times. The chain joins TRBV5-1 to TRBJ1-3; TRBD1 is a possible D gene (5 bases). Germline V gene sequence: CDR1 SGHRS, CDR2 YFSETQ. V lost 4 bases and J lost 0, with 20 bases in between. The CDR3 is 18 residues long. CDR3 sequence (DNA): TGCGCCAGCAGCCATAATGGGGCCAGTTCCATCTCTGGAAACACCATATATTTT. Its translation: CASSHNGASSISGNTIYF.

The chain joins TRBV29-1 to TRBJ1-1; D gene unclear. The V gene lost 8 bases and the J gene lost 4 bases, with 14 bases spanning the gap. This CDR3 is built from 12 residues. Germline CDR1 and CDR2: SQVTM and ANQGSEA. CDR3 residues: CSSSEGGTEAFF. CDR3 coding DNA: TGCAGCTCCAGCGAGGGAGGCACTGAAGCTTTCTTT.

This clonotype has ten or more counts. V is TRBV5-4 and J is TRBJ2-1, with 11 bases lining up with TRBD2. The length of the CDR3 is 16 residues. The trim removed 5 bases at V and 6 bases at J, leaving 10 bases unmatched. Germline values: CDR1 SGHNT, CDR2 YYREEE (reference sequence). The CDR3, as DNA: TGTGCCAGCAGATGGGGGCTAGCGGGAGGTCTCAATGAGCAGTTCTTC. Amino acid sequence: CASRWGLAGGLNEQFF.

This clonotype was detected only a few times. The J gene is TRBJ1-2, the V gene TRBV7-9; D gene uncertain. Trimming took 0 bases from V and 2 from J, leaving 10 bases between them. CDR3 length equals 15 residues. The germline V gene has CDR1 SEHNR and CDR2 FQNEAQ (reference sequence). The CDR3 DNA is TGTGCCAGCAGCTTAGCGCGTGGGGAAAACTATGGCTACACCTTC. It translates to CASSLARGENYGYTF.

This clonotype was found many times. The rearrangement joins TRBV6-2 or TRBV6-3 to TRBJ1-1; the D gene is possibly TRBD1 (6 bases). CDR1 is MNHEY and CDR2 is SVGEGT in the germline V gene. The CDR3 length is 15 residues. Trimming cost V 6 bases and J 2 bases, with 16 bases left between them. In DNA, the CDR3 is TGTGCCAGCAGCGATAATCAGGGGACTAACACTGAAGCTTTCTTT. Translating gives CASSDNQGTNTEAFF.

This clonotype was observed a handful of times. This chain uses TRBV4-3 with TRBJ2-7; 15 bases fit TRBD2. The CDR3 runs to 15 residues. Germline assignment: CDR1 LGHNA and CDR2 YSLEER. The junction had 5 bases not matched to a gene; V was cut back by 4 bases and J by 7 bases. CDR3 amino acids: CASSPGTSGRREQYF. The CDR3 nucleotides are TGCGCCAGCAGCCCTGGGACTAGCGGGAGGCGGGAGCAGTACTTC.

This clonotype was detected ten times or more. The chain couples TRBV7-6 to TRBJ1-1, with 7 bases matching TRBD1. J lost 5 bases, V lost 2 bases, and 8 bases had no gene match. Germline CDR1 is SGHVS and CDR2 is FNYEAQ. CDR3 length: 15 amino acids. The CDR3 region has the DNA TGTGCCAGCAGCTTATTCCCTGACAGGGTAACTGAAGCTTTCTTT. As protein: CASSLFPDRVTEAFF.

This clonotype was seen many times. The CDR3 here is CASSPRDGFTEAFF. Written as DNA, the CDR3 is TGTGCCAGCAGTCCCCGGGACGGGTTTACTGAAGCTTTCTTT. The J gene is TRBJ1-1, the V gene TRBV28, with D perhaps TRBD1 (5 bases). Trimming took off 5 bases at V and 5 bases at J, with 15 bases between the two ends. This CDR3 region has 14 residues. Germline CDR1 MDHEN, CDR2 SYDVKM.

By sample fraction, this clonotype is medium-sized. The chain is built from TRBV20-1 and TRBJ1-5, with D possibly TRBD1 on 5 matching bases. The CDR3 sequence is 20 residues long. Germline values: CDR1 DFQATT, CDR2 SNEGSKA (reference sequence). Trimming took 1 base from V and 2 from J, leaving 27 bases between them. The CDR3 spells CSARGWGLTGTGYGNQPQHF. DNA of the CDR3: TGCAGTGCTAGAGGATGGGGCTTGACTGGGACGGGTTATGGCAATCAGCCCCAGCATTTT.

The gene calls are TRBV28 and TRBJ2-3; D is perhaps TRBD2 (6 bases). Germline loops: CDR1 MDHEN, CDR2 SYDVKM. The germline V and J ends were trimmed by 3 bases and 4 bases, with 14 bases remaining between them. The CDR3 is 15 residues long. CDR3 sequence: CASSFFGREADTQYF. In nucleotides, the CDR3 is TGTGCCAGCAGTTTCTTCGGCAGGGAGGCAGATACGCAGTATTTT.

This clonotype was counted at least ten times. The rearrangement uses TRBV20-1 and TRBJ2-6; 7 bases match TRBD1. Germline-derived CDR1 and CDR2 are DFQATT and SNEGSKA (reference sequence). The CDR3 runs to 17 residues. V shed 2 bases and J 3 bases; nucleotides not matched to a gene: 10. CDR3 in DNA: TGCAGTGCTAGATCCGGGACAGAAGCTTGTGGGGCCAACGTCCTGACTTTC. This codes for CSARSGTEACGANVLTF.

This clonotype has at least ten counts. The CDR3 protein is CASSPSSQGSVPTEAFF. CDR3 bases: TGTGCCAGCTCACCTAGCTCACAGGGATCGGTTCCCACTGAAGCTTTCTTT. The chain combines TRBV18 with TRBJ1-1; TRBD1 is a possible D gene (6 bases). The CDR3 is 17 residues long. Germline values: CDR1 KGHSH, CDR2 LQKENI. Trimming removed 3 bases at V and 4 bases at J, with 21 bases between.